These T cell receptor beta chains were read from a single sample in a study of blood T cell repertoires in COVID-19. Clones were sequenced by immunoSEQ multiplex PCR, and TCRdb holds only the in-frame ones, with some missing. Among 200,000 to 250,000 clones listed, approximately 86% were seen once. Sample: peripheral blood. The receptors here all came from a woman aged 25 to 39 who had recovered from COVID-19. The CDR3 runs from the conserved cysteine through the conserved F or W. Fields, in order: V gene, D gene, clone size, J gene, CDR3 DNA, CDR3 protein. The D gene is left open where the match is weak. Rows give clone size only sometimes, using once, few, many, or a class for an expanded clone.

TRBV19,.,.,TRBJ2-6,TGTGCCAGTAGTATAGCGATGGGGGCGCCCGGGGCCAACGTCCTGACTTTC,CASSIAMGAPGANVLTF
TRBV6-5,.,.,TRBJ2-3,TGTGCCAGCAGTTCACTAGTTATTGGCACAGATACGCAGTATTTT,CASSSLVIGTDTQYF
TRBV14,.,.,TRBJ1-4,TGTGCCAGCAGCCAAGCTAGGGGATGGGATGAAAAACTGTTTTTT,CASSQARGWDEKLFF
TRBV5-1,TRBD1,once,TRBJ2-3,TGCGCCAGCAGCTTAAAAAGGGGGCAGTCCGATACGCAGTATTTT,CASSLKRGQSDTQYF
TRBV7-2,.,.,TRBJ1-1,TGTGCCAGCAGCCCCCCTGGGGCTAACACTGAAGCTTTCTTT,CASSPPGANTEAFF
TRBV6-5,TRBD1,.,TRBJ2-7,TGTGCCAGCAGAAATGGACAGGGGAAATCCTACGAGCAGTACTTC,CASRNGQGKSYEQYF
TRBV19,.,.,TRBJ2-7,TGTGCCAGTAGCACTCGGGTTCCCTACGAGCAGTACTTC,CASSTRVPYEQYF
TRBV18,.,.,TRBJ2-6,TGTGCCAGCTCACCACTCCCTCGGGTCTCTGGGGCCAACGTCCTGACTTTC,CASSPLPRVSGANVLTF
TRBV19,.,.,TRBJ2-1,TGTGCCAGCGAAGGGAGCTCCTACAATGAGCAGTTCTTC,CASEGSSYNEQFF
TRBV18,.,.,TRBJ1-4,TGTGCCAGCTCACCCCGCCGCGACCAGGGGTCCCCCCTATTT,CASSPRRDQGSPLF
TRBV25-1,TRBD2,.,TRBJ2-3,TGTGCCAGCAGTGATTCTAGCGGGGGCCACAAGGATACGCAGTATTTT,CASSDSSGGHKDTQYF
TRBV10-2,TRBD2,few,TRBJ2-1,TGCGCCAGCGGGTCTAGCGGGGGGGCAGGTGAGCAGTTCTTC,CASGSSGGAGEQFF
TRBV30,.,.,TRBJ2-2,TGTGCCTGGAGTGTCGGGGGTGCCGGGGAGCTGTTTTTT,CAWSVGGAGELFF
TRBV27,TRBD2,.,TRBJ2-1,TGTGCCAGCAGTCCAAGCAGGACTAGCGGGGGGGCCGATAATGAGCAGTTCTTC,CASSPSRTSGGADNEQFF
TRBV28,.,.,TRBJ1-4,TGTGCCAGCAGTCACACCGGGACTCCGAGGACTAATGAAAAACTGTTTTTT,CASSHTGTPRTNEKLFF
TRBV6-5,TRBD2,.,TRBJ2-1,TGTGCCAGCAGTTACTCCGGGACTAGGTTGTACAATGAGCAGTTCTTC,CASSYSGTRLYNEQFF